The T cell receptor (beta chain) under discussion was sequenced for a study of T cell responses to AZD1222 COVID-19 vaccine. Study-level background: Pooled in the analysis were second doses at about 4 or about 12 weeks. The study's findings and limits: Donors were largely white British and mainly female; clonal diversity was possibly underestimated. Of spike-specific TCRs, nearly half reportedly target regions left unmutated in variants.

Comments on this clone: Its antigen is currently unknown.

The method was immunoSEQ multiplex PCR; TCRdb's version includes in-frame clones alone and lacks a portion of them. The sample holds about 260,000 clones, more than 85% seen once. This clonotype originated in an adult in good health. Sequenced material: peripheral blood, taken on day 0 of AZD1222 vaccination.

The CDR3 sequence: CASSEATAADTQYF. CDR3 in DNA: TGTGCCAGCAGTGAAGCTACTGCCGCAGATACGCAGTATTTT. The V and J genes are TRBV2 and TRBJ2-3; D call uncertain. The V gene lost 0 bases and the J gene lost 4 bases, with 8 bases spanning the gap. The germline gives CDR1 SNHLY, CDR2 FYNNEI. The CDR3 runs to 14 residues.